This T cell receptor (beta chain) was retrieved from a study of CD8 T cells in Susac syndrome (dated by TCRdb to between 2018 and 2021). Study-wide context: Whether CD8+ T cell activation and differentiation in Susac syndrome was antigen driven was tested using repertoire sequencing. Here is what the overall study found, with its caveats: The study acknowledged that relatively few individuals were included in the TCR sequencing and HLA analysis.

Notes on this clonotype: The antigen it recognizes is unknown. There are no base qualities to consult, and no much larger clone falls within one base.

RNA was extracted using the RNeasy kit, and roughly 0.5 to 1 microgram was reverse transcribed with random hexamers. The immunoSEQ multiplex PCR assay, covering 54 Vbeta and 13 Jbeta segments, was used to amplify TCR beta CDR3 regions. PCR amplification bias was corrected by using a synthetic template baseline for primer optimization and computational correction. The study's own analysis went as follows. Reads were annotated to V, D and J genes according to IMGT and were analyzed with immunoSEQ Analyzer, with only productive sequences retained. To calculate clonality, Shannon entropy was normalized by log2 of the number of productive unique sequences and then subtracted from one. Public and private clones were assessed among the 100 most prevalent clones of each patient and control. Clones were defined as Susac-specific if absent from the healthy and MS cohorts, from approximately 1,100 published viral clones and from other ImmuneACCESS disease sequences. The public reads were quality trimmed at Q25 with fastp and then assembled into clones with MiXCR by TCRdb, keeping productive beta chains. Rows with one shared CDR3 protein collapse into an entry with the most common genes and DNA. The V and J calls follow TCRdb's processing rather than the paper's. Here the sample has some 260,000 distinct CDR3 sequences; 93% occur a single time. Together, the top ten hold 0.065% to 0.075% of the sample.

High-throughput TCR beta sequencing profiled peripheral blood CD8+ and CD4+ T cells from healthy donors, Susac syndrome patients and multiple sclerosis patients. The multiple sclerosis controls were treatment-naive patients who had stable or active relapsing-remitting disease and met the revised McDonald criteria. CD8+ TEMRA cells were enriched by FACS, while bulk CD8+ and CD4+ T cells were purified by magnetic negative isolation. Blood was drawn into EDTA tubes, processed within 24 hours, and PBMCs were isolated by density gradient centrifugation. PBMCs intended for TCR sequencing were cryopreserved in liquid nitrogen and thawed later in a water bath at 37 degrees C. Purity of sorted or isolated CD4+, CD8+ and CD8+ TEMRA cells was at least 90%. V is cut by 1 base and J by 8 bases, and the space between the germline ends is 15 bases. The CDR3, cysteine through phenylalanine, is 15 amino acids long. Just the 45-base CDR3 DNA is kept, in frame starting at base 1. The germline V gene (reference sequence) yields DFQATT for CDR1 and SNEGSKA for CDR2.

Sample: CD4+ T cells from PBMCs. The clonotype was recovered from a human donor with multiple sclerosis. Recombination connected TRBV20-1 to TRBJ1-6, and the D gene may be TRBD1, 5 bases matching. This receptor has the CDR3 CSARVAGPPYSPLHF. Read as DNA, the sequence is TGCAGTGCTAGAGTCGCAGGGCCCCCTTATTCACCCCTCCACTTT.